What follows are 10 T cell receptor beta chains derived from one specimen sequenced in a study of shared clonotypes between healthy human individuals. Positively selected for CCR7, the CD45RO-negative cells used as naive CD8 cells excluded terminally differentiated effector memory CD45RA+ cells. TCRdb's table, derived via immunoSEQ multiplex PCR, lists solely in-frame clones and lacks some. This table has around 2,000,000 clones, roughly 95% appearing once. Sequencing was performed on naive CD8+ T cells sorted from blood. These receptors all stem from a man between 18 and 29 years old in good health.

For the CDR3, the DNA is TGTGCCAGCAGTTTTAGCGGGGTATTCTACAATGAGCAGTTCTTC. It specifies CASSFSGVFYNEQFF. The V call is TRBV9, the J call TRBJ2-1, with 8 bases fitting TRBD2. The J segment lost 3 bases and the V segment lost 5 bases, leaving 7 bases of the junction unmatched. Germline CDR1 reads SGDLS; CDR2 reads YYNGEE. This CDR3 spans 15 amino acids.

The rearrangement uses TRBV28 and TRBJ2-7, with 7 bases fitting TRBD2. This CDR3 contains 17 residues. CDR1 is MDHEN and CDR2 is SYDVKM in the germline V gene. Trimming cost V 6 bases and J 4 bases; bases outside gene matches: 18. The CDR3 is CASSQPGREGEKYEQYF. DNA of the CDR3: TGTGCCAGCAGCCAACCGGGGAGGGAGGGTGAAAAATACGAGCAGTACTTC.

This clone was seen only once. V usage is TRBV4-1 and J usage is TRBJ2-7, with a weak D call TRBD2 (5 bases). V gave up 4 bases and J gave up 5 bases, with 18 bases separating them. The CDR3 sequence is 15 residues long. Germline V gene sequence: CDR1 MGHRA, CDR2 YSYEKL. The CDR3 loop is CASSPSSGLSHEQYF. Written as DNA, the CDR3 is TGCGCCAGCAGCCCCTCTAGTGGACTTTCCCACGAGCAGTACTTC.

This CDR3 is CASSGESGRGYNEQFF. The CDR3 nucleotides read TGCGCCAGCAGTGGTGAGAGCGGGAGGGGCTACAATGAGCAGTTCTTC. The rearrangement uses TRBV10-2 and TRBJ2-1, with TRBD2 identical over 10 bases. Germline V CDR1 and CDR2: WSHSY, SAAADI. V trimming: 4 bases; J trimming: 3 bases; junction bases outside the gene matches: 6. The CDR3 covers 16 residues.

The chain couples TRBV12-5 to TRBJ2-5, with D tentatively TRBD1 (6 bases). V lost 6 bases to trimming and J lost 2 bases, with 10 bases between them. CDR3 length: 13 amino acids. Looked up from germline, CDR1 is LGHNT and CDR2 is FRNRAP. In DNA form, the CDR3 reads TGTGCTAGTGGCCGGGACACTCAAGAGACCCAGTACTTC. Translation: CASGRDTQETQYF.

The J gene is TRBJ2-5, the V gene TRBV27; the D is unclear. This CDR3 comprises 15 residues. Per germline, CDR1 MNHEY and CDR2 SMNVEV (reference sequence). V shed 4 bases and J shed 7 bases, with 19 bases lying between them. The CDR3 bases are TGTGCCAGCAGTTCCCTCACAATAGTAGCCGGGACCCAGTACTTC. Its protein is CASSSLTIVAGTQYF.

V usage is TRBV5-6 and J usage is TRBJ2-3; perhaps TRBD1 as D (5 bases). CDR1 and CDR2 from the germline V gene are SGHDT and YYEEEE. This CDR3 comprises 16 residues. Trimming left V 7 bases short and J 4 bases short, with 22 bases between. The CDR3 is CASGKDLGPGPDTQYF. The CDR3 coding sequence is TGTGCCAGCGGGAAGGATCTGGGGCCGGGTCCAGATACGCAGTATTTT.

The J gene is TRBJ2-5, the V gene TRBV14; D is perhaps TRBD1 (6 bases). V was clipped by 0 bases and J by 2 bases, with 22 bases between them. Germline values: CDR1 SGHDN, CDR2 FVKESK. This CDR3 spans 19 amino acids. The CDR3 is CASSQDWTAAMADQETQYF. DNA for the CDR3: TGTGCCAGCAGCCAAGACTGGACAGCGGCAATGGCCGATCAAGAGACCCAGTACTTC.

J is TRBJ1-2 and V is TRBV12-5; D perhaps matches TRBD1 (5 bases). Trimming cost V 2 bases and J 7 bases, with 14 bases left between them. CDR3 length: 14 residues. In germline, CDR1 is LGHNT, CDR2 FRNRAP. CDR3 DNA: TGTGCTAGTGGTTTGCAGGGAACGATTCGTGGCTACACCTTC. Amino acid sequence: CASGLQGTIRGYTF. Full variable domain (rest looked up from reference TRBV12-5 and TRBJ1-2): DARVTQTPRHKVTEMGQEVTMRCQPILGHNTVFWYRQTMMQGLELLAYFRNRAPLDDSGMPKDRFSAEMPDATLATLKIQPSEPRDSAVYFCASGLQGTIRGYTFGSGTRLTVV.

The rearrangement uses TRBV9 and TRBJ2-1, with no clear D. Germline CDR1 SGDLS, CDR2 YYNGEE. This CDR3 region has 13 residues. The V gene lost 3 bases and the J gene lost 4 bases, with 8 bases spanning the gap. The CDR3 DNA reads as TGTGCCAGCAGCGCCGACGCATACAATGAGCAGTTCTTC. This translates into CASSADAYNEQFF. The variable domain in full, with the rest retrieved from reference TRBV9 and TRBJ2-1, is DSGVTQTPKHLITATGQRVTLRCSPRSGDLSVYWYQQSLDQGLQFLIQYYNGEERAKGNILERFSAQQFPDLHSELNLSSLELGDSALYFCASSADAYNEQFFGPGTRLTVL.